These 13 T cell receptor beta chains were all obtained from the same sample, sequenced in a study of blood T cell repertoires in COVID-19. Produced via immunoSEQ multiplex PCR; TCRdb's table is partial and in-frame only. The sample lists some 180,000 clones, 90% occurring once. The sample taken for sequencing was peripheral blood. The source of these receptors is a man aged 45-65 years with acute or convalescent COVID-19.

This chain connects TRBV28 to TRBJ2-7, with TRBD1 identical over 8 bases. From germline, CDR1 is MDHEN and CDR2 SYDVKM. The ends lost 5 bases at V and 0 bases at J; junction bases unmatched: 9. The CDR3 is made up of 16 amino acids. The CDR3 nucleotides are TGTGCCAGCAGTGCGACAGGGGCCGGCAGCTCCTACGAGCAGTACGTC. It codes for CASSATGAGSSYEQYV.

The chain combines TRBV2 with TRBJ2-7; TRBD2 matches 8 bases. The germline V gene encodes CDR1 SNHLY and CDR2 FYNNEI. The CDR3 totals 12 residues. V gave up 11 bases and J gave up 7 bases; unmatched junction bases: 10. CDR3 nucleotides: TGTGCCGGCGAGCGGGAGCGGCGTGAGCAGTACTTC. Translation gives CAGERERREQYF. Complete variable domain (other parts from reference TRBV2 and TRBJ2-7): EPEVTQTPSHQVTQMGQEVILRCVPISNHLYFYWYRQILGQKVEFLVSFYNNEISEKSEIFDDQFSVERPDGSNFTLKIRSTKLEDSAMYFCAGERERREQYFGPGTRLTVT.

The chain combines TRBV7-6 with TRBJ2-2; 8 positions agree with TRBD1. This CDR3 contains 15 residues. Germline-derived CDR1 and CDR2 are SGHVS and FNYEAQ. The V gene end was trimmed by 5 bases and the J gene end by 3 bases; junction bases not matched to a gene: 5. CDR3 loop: CASSPTGAHTGELFF. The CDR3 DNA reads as TGTGCCAGCAGCCCGACAGGGGCCCACACCGGGGAGCTGTTTTTT. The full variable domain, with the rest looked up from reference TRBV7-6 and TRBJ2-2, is GAGVSQSPRYKVTKRGQDVALRCDPISGHVSLYWYRQALGQGPEFLTYFNYEAQQDKSGLPNDRFSAERPEGSISTLTIQRTEQRDSAMYRCASSPTGAHTGELFFGEGSRLTVL.

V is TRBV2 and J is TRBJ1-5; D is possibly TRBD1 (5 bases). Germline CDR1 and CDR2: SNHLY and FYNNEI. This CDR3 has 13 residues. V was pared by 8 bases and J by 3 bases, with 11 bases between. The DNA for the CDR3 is TGTGCCAGCGGCAGGGCGGACAATCAGCCCCAGCATTTT. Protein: CASGRADNQPQHF.

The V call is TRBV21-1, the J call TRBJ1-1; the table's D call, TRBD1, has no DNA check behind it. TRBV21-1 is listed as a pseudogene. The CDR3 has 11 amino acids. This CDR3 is CASSFRGKAFF. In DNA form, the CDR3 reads TGTGCCAGCAGCTTCAGGGGTAAAGCTTTCTTT.

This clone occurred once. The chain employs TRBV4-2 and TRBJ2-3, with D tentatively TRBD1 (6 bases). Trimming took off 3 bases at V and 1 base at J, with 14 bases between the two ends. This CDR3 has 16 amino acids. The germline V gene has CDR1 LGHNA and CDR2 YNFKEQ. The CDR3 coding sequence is TGTGCCAGCAGCCAGGGCGACAGGCTTGGCACAGATACGCAGTATTTT. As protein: CASSQGDRLGTDTQYF.

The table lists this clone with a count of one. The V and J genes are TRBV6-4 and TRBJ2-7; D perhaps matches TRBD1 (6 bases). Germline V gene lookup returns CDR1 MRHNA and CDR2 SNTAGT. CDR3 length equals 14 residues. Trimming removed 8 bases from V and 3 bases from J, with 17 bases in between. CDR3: CASQGRGQFYEQYV. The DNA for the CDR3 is TGTGCCAGCCAAGGGAGAGGACAGTTCTACGAGCAGTACGTC.

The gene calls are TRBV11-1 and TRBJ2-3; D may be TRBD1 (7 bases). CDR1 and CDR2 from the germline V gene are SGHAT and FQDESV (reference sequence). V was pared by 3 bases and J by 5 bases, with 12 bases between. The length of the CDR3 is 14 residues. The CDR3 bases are TGTGCCAGCAGCTTTCACCAGGGGGGAGATACGCAGTATTTT. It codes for CASSFHQGGDTQYF.

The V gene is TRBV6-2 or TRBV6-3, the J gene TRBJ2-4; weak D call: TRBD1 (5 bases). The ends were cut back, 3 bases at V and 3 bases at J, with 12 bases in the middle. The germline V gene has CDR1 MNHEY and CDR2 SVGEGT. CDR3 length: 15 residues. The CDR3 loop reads CASSYVGVGKNIQYF. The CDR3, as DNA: TGTGCCAGCAGTTATGTAGGGGTTGGCAAAAACATTCAGTACTTC.

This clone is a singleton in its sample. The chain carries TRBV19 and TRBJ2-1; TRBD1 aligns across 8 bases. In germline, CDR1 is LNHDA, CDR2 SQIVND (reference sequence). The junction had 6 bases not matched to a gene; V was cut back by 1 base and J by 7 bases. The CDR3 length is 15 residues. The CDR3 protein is CASSIGQGIGNEQFF. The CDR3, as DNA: TGTGCCAGTAGTATAGGACAGGGGATTGGGAATGAGCAGTTCTTC. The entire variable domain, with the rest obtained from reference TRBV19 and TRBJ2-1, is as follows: DGGITQSPKYLFRKEGQNVTLSCEQNLNHDAMYWYRQDPGQGLRLIYYSQIVNDFQKGDIAEGYSVSREKKESFPLTVTSAQKNPTAFYLCASSIGQGIGNEQFFGPGTRLTVL.

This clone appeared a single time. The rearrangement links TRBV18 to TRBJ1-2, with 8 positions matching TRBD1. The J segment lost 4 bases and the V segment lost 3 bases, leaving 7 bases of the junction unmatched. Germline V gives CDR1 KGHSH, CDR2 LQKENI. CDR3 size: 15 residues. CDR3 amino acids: CASSPGTGHTYGYTF. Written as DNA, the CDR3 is TGTGCCAGCTCACCCGGGACAGGCCATACCTATGGCTACACCTTC.

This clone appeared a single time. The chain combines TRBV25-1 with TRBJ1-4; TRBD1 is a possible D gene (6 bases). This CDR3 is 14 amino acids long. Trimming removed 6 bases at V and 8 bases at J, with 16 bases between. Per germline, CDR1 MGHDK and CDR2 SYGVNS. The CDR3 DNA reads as TGTGCCAGCAGACAAACAGGGCAGAAAGAAAAACTGTTTTTT. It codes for CASRQTGQKEKLFF.

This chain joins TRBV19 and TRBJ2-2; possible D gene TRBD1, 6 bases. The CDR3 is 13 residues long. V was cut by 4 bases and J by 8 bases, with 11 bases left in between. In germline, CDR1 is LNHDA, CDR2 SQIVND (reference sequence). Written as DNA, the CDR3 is TGTGCCAGTAGTACTATCCAGGGGGGGGAGCTGTTTTTT. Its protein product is CASSTIQGGELFF. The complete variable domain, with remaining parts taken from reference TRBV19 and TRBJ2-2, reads DGGITQSPKYLFRKEGQNVTLSCEQNLNHDAMYWYRQDPGQGLRLIYYSQIVNDFQKGDIAEGYSVSREKKESFPLTVTSAQKNPTAFYLCASSTIQGGELFFGEGSRLTVL.